The TCR beta chain described here comes from a study of beta chain features in type 1 diabetes. General study findings and limits: The VDJ junctions of type 1 diabetes patients carried fewer insertions and more deletions.

The entirety of the isolated RNA underwent reverse transcription, so expressed TCRB transcripts were sequenced. Here immunoSEQ multiplex PCR was the method, and the copy in TCRdb shows in-frame clones only, minus some. This repertoire shows around 350,000 clones, roughly 12% found once; its top ten account for roughly 0.017%. Concerning this clone: Its specificity is unknown.

The ends were cut back, 6 bases at V and 3 bases at J, with 15 bases in the middle. The length of the CDR3 is 15 residues. Germline V gene data show CDR1 as MDHEN and CDR2 as SYDVKM. This clonotype was sampled from a man aged 18 to 35 in good health. This chain links TRBV28 with TRBJ2-1, with a tentative D call TRBD2 (5 bases). Sequencing input: naive CD4+ T cells from blood. CDR3 sequence: CASSPIGEIYNEQFF. In DNA, the CDR3 is TGTGCCAGCAGCCCTATCGGGGAGATCTACAATGAGCAGTTCTTC.